Below, 9 T cell receptor beta chains from the same sample are listed, as sequenced in a study of cytomegalovirus exposure and HLA in healthy donors. Primers for the PCR totalled 60 Vbeta and 13 Jbeta. Profiling relied on immunoSEQ multiplex PCR, and the TCRdb table lists in-frame clones only, not all of them. The data contain some 140,000 clones, 73% of them singletons. The sample comprised PBMCs. The receptor set was obtained from a woman in her thirties or forties in good health and CMV-seronegative.

The chain employs TRBV4-1 and TRBJ2-3; tentative D call: TRBD2 (6 bases). V was pared by 1 base and J by 5 bases, with 19 bases between. The CDR3 is 17 amino acids. CDR1 and CDR2 from the germline V gene are MGHRA and YSYEKL. CDR3 sequence: CASSQVQGLDGGDTQYF. The CDR3 DNA is TGCGCCAGCAGCCAAGTCCAGGGACTGGATGGGGGAGATACGCAGTATTTT.

In its sample, this clone was seen a few times. The chain links TRBV2 to TRBJ2-3; D is unclear. Trimming took off 7 bases at V and 4 bases at J, with 6 bases between the two ends. Germline values: CDR1 SNHLY, CDR2 FYNNEI. The CDR3 loop spans 11 amino acids. In nucleotides, the CDR3 is TGTGCCAGCAAAGAGGCAGATACGCAGTATTTT. Amino acids: CASKEADTQYF.

About this clone: Relative to the germline gene, one junction end is altered; a read error may explain this. The chain uses TRBV7-9 and TRBJ2-1; 9 bases match TRBD2. Germline V CDR1 and CDR2: SEHNR, FQNEAQ (reference sequence). The CDR3 covers 15 residues. The CDR3 loop reads CSSSFGGGAPNEQFF. CDR3 nucleotide sequence: TGTTCCAGCAGCTTCGGCGGGGGGGCCCCCAATGAGCAGTTCTTC.

The chain recombines TRBV6-6 with TRBJ1-2; TRBD1 is a possible D gene (6 bases). V shed 6 bases and J shed 7 bases, with 15 bases lying between them. CDR3 length: 13 amino acids. Germline-derived CDR1 and CDR2 are MNHNY and SVGAGI (reference sequence). CDR3 sequence reads: CASRNTGRGGYTF. In DNA form, the CDR3 reads TGTGCCAGCAGGAATACAGGGAGGGGTGGCTACACCTTC.

This clone was observed once. The same CDR3 is also encoded by other DNA sequences in this sample. The chain carries TRBV19 and TRBJ2-1; TRBD1 aligns across 7 bases. CDR3 length equals 14 residues. Looked up from germline, CDR1 is LNHDA and CDR2 is SQIVND (reference sequence). The V segment lost 5 bases and the J segment 4 bases; nucleotides outside the gene matches: 5. CDR3 sequence (DNA): TGTGCCAGTAGTCCCGGGACAGCGTACAATGAGCAGTTCTTC. Translated: CASSPGTAYNEQFF.

The chain couples TRBV11-2 to TRBJ1-4; TRBD1 matches at 7 bases. CDR1 is SGHAT and CDR2 is FQNNGV in the germline V gene. CDR3 length: 15 residues. The V and J ends lost 5 bases and 2 bases, in that order; junction bases with no gene match: 5. CDR3 region: CASSADRVTNEKLFF. The CDR3 bases are TGTGCCAGCAGCGCCGACAGGGTCACTAATGAAAAACTGTTTTTT.

This rearrangement joins TRBV6-1 to TRBJ1-2, with 8 bases fitting TRBD1. The length of the CDR3 is 14 residues. Germline V CDR1 and CDR2: MNHNS, SASEGT. With V trimmed by 4 bases and J by 0 bases, 1 base remained unmatched. The CDR3 DNA reads as TGTGCCAGCAGTGGACAGGGGCCTAACTATGGCTACACCTTC. This gives the protein CASSGQGPNYGYTF.

The rearrangement uses TRBV7-9 and TRBJ2-7, with D perhaps matching TRBD2 (5 bases). Germline CDR1 and CDR2: SEHNR and FQNEAQ (reference sequence). This CDR3 region has 14 residues. V lost 1 base and J lost 6, with 13 bases in between. CDR3 in amino acids: CASSLGVVGLEQYF. The DNA for the CDR3 is TGTGCCAGCAGCTTAGGAGTAGTCGGACTCGAGCAGTACTTC.

This chain connects TRBV5-1 to TRBJ2-5; possibly TRBD2 for D (5 bases). The CDR3 is made up of 14 amino acids. Germline CDR1 SGHRS, CDR2 YFSETQ. With 0 bases removed from V and 2 bases from J, the gap between germline ends came to 8 bases. The DNA for the CDR3 is TGCGCCAGCAGCTTGGCCGAGGGTCAAGAGACCCAGTACTTC. It specifies CASSLAEGQETQYF.